These 27 T cell receptor beta chains came from one sample sequenced in a study of graft-versus-host responses after intestinal transplantation. Assay used: immunoSEQ multiplex PCR; TCRdb lists only in-frame clones, some missing. The table records 95,000 to 100,000 clones, around 88% of them present only once. The starting material was PBMCs, obtained 255 days after intestinal transplant. These receptors all stem from a human patient who received an intestinal transplant, so some T cells may come from the graft donor.

The rearrangement joins TRBV6-5 to TRBJ1-5; 7 bases are shared with TRBD1. The J segment lost 2 bases and the V segment lost 5 bases, leaving 6 bases of the junction unmatched. Looked up from germline, CDR1 is MNHEY and CDR2 is SVGAGI. This CDR3 is built from 15 residues. The CDR3 sequence: CASSLGTARNQPQHF. The CDR3 nucleotides read TGTGCCAGCAGTCTCGGGACAGCTCGCAATCAGCCCCAGCATTTT.

The rearrangement uses TRBV28 and TRBJ2-7; D may be TRBD2 (7 bases). V was pared by 3 bases and J by 5 bases, with 20 bases between. Germline CDR1 is MDHEN and CDR2 is SYDVKM. The CDR3 has 16 residues. The CDR3 bases are TGTGCCAGCAGTTTCCCGCGTGTGGGGGGGCTCGACGAGCAGTACTTC. This sequence encodes CASSFPRVGGLDEQYF.

This sequence joins TRBV28 and TRBJ1-6; 7 bases match TRBD1. The length of the CDR3 is 16 residues. Germline V CDR1 and CDR2: MDHEN, SYDVKM. Germline trimming cut 5 bases from V and 7 bases from J; bases unmatched to any gene: 11. The DNA of the CDR3 is TGTGCCAGCAGTCCGCCTCCGGGACAGCCAAATTCACCCCTCCACTTT. Amino acids: CASSPPPGQPNSPLHF.

V gene TRBV7-9 combines with J gene TRBJ2-7; 9 bases align to TRBD1. V lost 2 bases, J lost 5 bases, and 13 bases stayed unmatched. Germline CDR1 SEHNR, CDR2 FQNEAQ (reference sequence). The CDR3 length is 17 residues. DNA for the CDR3: TGTGCCAGCAGCTTATCCCCCCCGGGACAGGGCAACCACGAGCAGTACTTC. Amino acids: CASSLSPPGQGNHEQYF.

The chain recombines TRBV7-6 with TRBJ2-1; 13 bases match TRBD2. Germline trimming cut 1 base from V and 7 bases from J; bases unmatched to any gene: 7. The V gene's germline CDR1 is SGHVS and CDR2 FNYEAQ. The CDR3 is 17 amino acids. CDR3 DNA: TGTGCCAGCAGCTTAGTTTCACTAGCGGGAGGGGGGAATGAGCAGTTCTTC. This sequence encodes CASSLVSLAGGGNEQFF.

The gene calls are TRBV7-9 and TRBJ2-7; D might be TRBD1 or TRBD2, each matching 5 bases. This CDR3 comprises 14 residues. Looked up from germline, CDR1 is SEHNR and CDR2 is FQNEAQ (reference sequence). V was trimmed by 1 base and J by 1 base, leaving 8 bases between them. The CDR3: CASSLDGGSYEQYF. In DNA, the CDR3 is TGTGCCAGCAGCTTAGATGGGGGATCCTACGAGCAGTACTTC.

This clone was seen more than once but under ten times. The V and J genes are TRBV6-5 and TRBJ1-6; TRBD1 matches at 7 bases. Losses at the gene ends were 0 bases for V and 8 bases for J; bases not matched to a gene: 4. The germline CDR1 and CDR2 sequences are MNHEY and SVGAGI. CDR3 size: 15 residues. The CDR3 DNA reads as TGTGCCAGCAGTTACTCGGGACAGTCGGATTCACCCCTCCACTTT. Translation: CASSYSGQSDSPLHF.

Regarding this clone: Other DNA variants within this sample encode the same CDR3. This chain's CDR3 is CASSLAGETQYF. The DNA for the CDR3 is TGCGCCAGCAGCTTGGCTGGGGAGACCCAGTACTTC. The chain combines TRBV5-1 with TRBJ2-5; no clear D gene. V lost 0 bases and J 5 bases, leaving 5 bases between the germline ends. Germline CDR1 is SGHRS and CDR2 is YFSETQ. The CDR3 runs to 12 residues.

Only one count was recorded for this clone. The J gene is TRBJ1-3, the V gene TRBV4-1; the D is unclear. This CDR3 has 14 amino acids. Trimming left V 2 bases short and J 4 bases short, with 9 bases between. Germline CDR1 MGHRA, CDR2 YSYEKL. CDR3 residues: CASSQRLTGNTIYF. Written as DNA, the CDR3 is TGCGCCAGCAGCCAACGGCTGACCGGAAACACCATATATTTT.

The gene calls are TRBV6-1 and TRBJ2-7, with a tentative D call TRBD1 (5 bases). Germline CDR1 reads MNHNS; CDR2 reads SASEGT. CDR3 length equals 14 residues. V lost 6 bases and J 4 bases, leaving 16 bases between the germline ends. The CDR3 is CASRDYQGRYEQYF. The CDR3 region has the DNA TGTGCCAGCAGGGATTACCAGGGTCGATACGAGCAGTACTTC.

The chain combines TRBV2 with TRBJ1-2; D gene unclear. The V end was cut by 6 bases, the J end by 12 bases, with 23 bases between. There are 14 residues in the CDR3. The germline V gene has CDR1 SNHLY and CDR2 FYNNEI. CDR3 sequence: CASRAGFGEWEHTF. In DNA form, the CDR3 reads TGTGCCAGCAGGGCAGGCTTCGGGGAGTGGGAGCACACCTTC.

The rearrangement uses TRBV5-6 and TRBJ2-7, with TRBD2 matching 7 bases. The J segment lost 6 bases and the V segment lost 0 bases, leaving 12 bases of the junction unmatched. From germline, CDR1 is SGHDT and CDR2 YYEEEE. This CDR3 is built from 16 residues. CDR3 DNA sequence: TGTGCCAGCAGCTTGGCCCAACTTCTTCCGGGGGGCGAGCAGTACTTC. Its translation is CASSLAQLLPGGEQYF.

V is TRBV4-1 and J is TRBJ2-7; 7 bases map to TRBD1. This CDR3 region has 18 residues. CDR1 and CDR2 from the germline V gene are MGHRA and YSYEKL. Trimming took 0 bases from V and 5 from J; bases not matched to a gene: 16. The DNA of the CDR3 is TGCGCCAGCAGCCAAGATGTATGGTTAGGGGGCGGACAAGACGAGCAGTACTTC. Protein product: CASSQDVWLGGGQDEQYF.

This chain connects TRBV7-6 to TRBJ2-3; TRBD2 matches 10 bases. Germline CDR1 SGHVS, CDR2 FNYEAQ. V shed 5 bases, J shed 1 base, and the junction held 3 bases outside the gene matches. There are 15 residues in the CDR3. The CDR3 DNA reads as TGTGCCAGCAGCATCGGACTAGCGGGCACAGATACGCAGTATTTT. This encodes CASSIGLAGTDTQYF.

This chain uses TRBV9 with TRBJ2-2; D might be TRBD1 or TRBD2, each matching 6 bases. Trimming removed 0 bases at V and 4 bases at J, with 16 bases between. Germline values: CDR1 SGDLS, CDR2 YYNGEE. The CDR3 covers 17 residues. The CDR3 DNA reads TGTGCCAGCAGCGTAGCTACCCGGGGGCCACTCACCGGGGAGCTGTTTTTT. Residues: CASSVATRGPLTGELFF.

The gene calls are TRBV15 and TRBJ1-2, with D maybe TRBD1 (5 bases). Germline V gene lookup returns CDR1 LNHNV and CDR2 YYDKDF (reference sequence). V dropped 0 bases and J dropped 8 bases, with 7 bases sitting between them. This CDR3 spans 12 amino acids. The CDR3: CATSRDGGGYTF. The CDR3 DNA reads TGTGCCACCAGCAGAGATGGGGGGGGCTACACCTTC.

The V gene is TRBV7-3, the J gene TRBJ1-1, with D hard to call. Trimming removed 0 bases at V and 4 bases at J, with 9 bases between. Germline CDR1 is SGHTA and CDR2 is FQGTGA. The CDR3 spans 14 residues. Here the CDR3 DNA reads TGTGCCAGCAGCTTAACCGGGGAAGGCACTGAAGCTTTCTTT. Amino acids: CASSLTGEGTEAFF.

V and J are TRBV4-1 and TRBJ1-1; the match to TRBD1 covers 9 bases. The CDR3 is 16 amino acids. The J segment lost 8 bases and the V segment lost 3 bases, leaving 13 bases of the junction unmatched. CDR1 is MGHRA and CDR2 is YSYEKL in the germline V gene. The CDR3 reads CASSQAFGTGSAEAFF. CDR3 nucleotide sequence: TGCGCCAGCAGCCAGGCGTTCGGGACAGGGTCTGCCGAAGCTTTCTTT.

The V and J genes are TRBV29-1 and TRBJ2-2; D gene ambiguous. Trimming cost V 4 bases and J 1 base, with 7 bases left between them. Looked up from germline, CDR1 is SQVTM and CDR2 is ANQGSEA. CDR3 length equals 13 residues. The CDR3 spells CSVGHMNTGELFF. CDR3 in DNA: TGCAGCGTTGGACATATGAACACCGGGGAGCTGTTTTTT.

Concerning this clone itself: The same CDR3 also results from other DNA sequences found in this sample. V is TRBV4-3 and J is TRBJ1-2; 12 bases fit TRBD1. CDR1 is LGHNA and CDR2 is YSLEER in the germline V gene. The CDR3 loop spans 16 amino acids. The J segment lost 8 bases and the V segment lost 0 bases, leaving 7 bases of the junction unmatched. The CDR3 spells CASSQDTGQGAKGYTF. The CDR3 coding sequence is TGCGCCAGCAGCCAAGATACGGGACAGGGGGCGAAGGGCTACACCTTC.

This clone was seen a few times. The chain employs TRBV28 and TRBJ2-2; D uncertain. V lost 10 bases and J lost 4, with 10 bases in between. The length of the CDR3 is 12 residues. In germline, CDR1 is MDHEN, CDR2 SYDVKM. CDR3: CAIRSGTGELFF. In nucleotides, the CDR3 is TGTGCCATCCGATCGGGCACCGGGGAGCTGTTTTTT.

This clone appeared a few times. The rearrangement links TRBV6-5 to TRBJ1-1; no reliable D call. The CDR3 sequence is 13 residues long. V was clipped by 6 bases and J by 1 base, with 9 bases between them. Germline V CDR1 and CDR2: MNHEY, SVGAGI. CDR3 sequence reads: CASRPTENTEAFF. CDR3 DNA: TGTGCCAGCAGACCGACCGAGAACACTGAAGCTTTCTTT.

This chain joins TRBV2 and TRBJ1-4; D remains unclear. The CDR3 contains 15 residues. Trimming shortened V by 5 bases and J by 5 bases, and 15 bases separated the two germline ends. CDR1 is SNHLY, CDR2 FYNNEI, per germline. The CDR3 DNA sequence: TGTGCCAGCAGTCTCCGGGCCCGCATCAATGAAAAACTGTTTTTT. Translation gives CASSLRARINEKLFF.

V is TRBV25-1 and J is TRBJ2-1; D possibly corresponds to TRBD2 (5 bases). Deletions cut 10 bases from V and 2 bases from J, with 15 bases between. There are 14 residues in the CDR3. CDR1 and CDR2 from the germline V gene are MGHDK and SYGVNS. This CDR3 reads CATQTIGTYNEQFF. The CDR3 DNA follows: TGTGCCACCCAGACGATCGGGACCTACAATGAGCAGTTCTTC.

This clone showed up just once. The chain uses TRBV5-1 and TRBJ2-1; D may correspond to TRBD1 or TRBD2 (6 bases each). The CDR3 spans 15 residues. CDR1 is SGHRS and CDR2 is YFSETQ in the germline V gene. The V end lost 0 bases, the J end lost 8 bases, and 15 bases lay between the germline ends. The chain's CDR3 is CASSLGTGAVDEQFF. CDR3 nucleotides: TGCGCCAGCAGCTTGGGGACGGGGGCCGTAGATGAGCAGTTCTTC.

This chain links TRBV7-9 with TRBJ2-1, with D possibly called TRBD1 or TRBD2 (6 bases each). Germline V gene data show CDR1 as SEHNR and CDR2 as FQNEAQ (reference sequence). The CDR3 is made up of 15 amino acids. Trimming left V 7 bases short and J 0 bases short, with 13 bases between. CDR3 bases: TGTGCCAGCAAGTCGGAGGGGGGCTCCTACAATGAGCAGTTCTTC. Translation gives CASKSEGGSYNEQFF. The full variable domain, completed using reference TRBV7-9 and TRBJ2-1, is DTGVSQNPRHKITKRGQNVTFRCDPISEHNRLYWYRQTLGQGPEFLTYFQNEAQLEKSRLLSDRFSAERPKGSFSTLEIQRTEQGDSAMYLCASKSEGGSYNEQFFGPGTRLTVL.

The CDR3 is CASSLRDSPYEQYF. The CDR3 DNA reads TGTGCCAGCAGCTTGCGGGACAGTCCCTACGAGCAGTACTTC. The genes are TRBV5-4 and TRBJ2-7, with TRBD1 matching 7 bases. The germline V gene encodes CDR1 SGHNT and CDR2 YYREEE (reference sequence). V shed 1 base and J 2 bases; nucleotides not matched to a gene: 3. The CDR3 contains 14 residues.